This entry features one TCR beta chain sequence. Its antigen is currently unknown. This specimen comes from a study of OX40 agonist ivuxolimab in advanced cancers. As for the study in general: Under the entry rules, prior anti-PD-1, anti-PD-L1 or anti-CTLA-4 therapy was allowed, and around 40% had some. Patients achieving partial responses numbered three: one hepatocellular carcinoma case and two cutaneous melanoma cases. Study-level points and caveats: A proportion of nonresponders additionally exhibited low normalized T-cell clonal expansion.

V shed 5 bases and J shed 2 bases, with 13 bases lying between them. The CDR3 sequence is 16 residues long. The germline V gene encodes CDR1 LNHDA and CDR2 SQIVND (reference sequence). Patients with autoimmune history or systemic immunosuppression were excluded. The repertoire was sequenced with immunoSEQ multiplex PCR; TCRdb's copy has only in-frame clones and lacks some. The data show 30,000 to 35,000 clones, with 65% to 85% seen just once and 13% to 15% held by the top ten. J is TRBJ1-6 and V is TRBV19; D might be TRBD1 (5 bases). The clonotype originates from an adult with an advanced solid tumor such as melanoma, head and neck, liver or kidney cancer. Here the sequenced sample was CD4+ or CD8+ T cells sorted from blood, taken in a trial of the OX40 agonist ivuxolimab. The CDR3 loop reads CASSQQVTTYNSPLHF. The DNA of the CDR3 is TGTGCCAGTAGTCAACAGGTGACCACCTATAATTCACCCCTCCACTTT.